Below, 24 T cell receptor beta chains from the same sample are listed, as sequenced in a study of blood T cell repertoires in COVID-19. TCRdb's copy holds only in-frame clones and misses some; the assay was immunoSEQ multiplex PCR. The sample gives about 150,000 clones, around nine tenths of which show up once; approximately 0.62% is in the top ten. The sequencing input was peripheral blood. These receptors all stem from a man aged 55 to 70 with COVID-19, enrolled during active disease.

This clone was seen just once. The rearrangement uses TRBV10-3 and TRBJ2-1; D possibly corresponds to TRBD1 (6 bases). The CDR3 is made up of 16 amino acids. CDR1 is ENHRY and CDR2 is SYGVKD in the germline V gene. Trimming took off 0 bases at V and 7 bases at J, with 16 bases between the two ends. DNA of the CDR3: TGTGCCATCAGTGAGTCAGGGGGATCCCTGGGGAATGAGCAGTTCTTC. Its translation: CAISESGGSLGNEQFF.

The chain carries TRBV11-3 and TRBJ2-5, with D tentatively TRBD1 (5 bases). The germline CDR1 and CDR2 sequences are SGHNT and YENEEA. Trimming stripped 3 bases from V and 3 bases from J, with 8 bases between. This CDR3 region has 13 residues. The CDR3 reads CASSLTVEETQYF. The CDR3 region has the DNA TGTGCCAGCAGCTTGACAGTCGAAGAGACCCAGTACTTC.

A note on this clone: At one end, the junction sequence differs from germline, possibly due to a read error. This sequence joins TRBV19 and TRBJ1-1; the D gene is possibly TRBD1 (6 bases). The CDR3 loop spans 14 amino acids. Germline-derived CDR1 and CDR2 are LNHDA and SQIVND (reference sequence). The CDR3 protein is CASQYLQGNAEAFF. The CDR3 coding sequence is TGTGCCAGTCAATACCTCCAGGGGAACGCTGAAGCTTTCTTT.

The chain is built from TRBV5-1 and TRBJ1-1; unclear D gene. Trimming took 0 bases from V and 1 from J, leaving 10 bases between them. Per germline, CDR1 SGHRS and CDR2 YFSETQ. This CDR3 is built from 15 residues. CDR3 sequence reads: CASSLVGAENTEAFF. Here the CDR3 DNA reads TGCGCCAGCAGCTTGGTTGGCGCGGAGAACACTGAAGCTTTCTTT.

This clone was seen once. Other DNA sequences in this sample translate to the same CDR3. The CDR3 loop is CASSPLGQGNEQFF. DNA of the CDR3: TGTGCCAGCTCACCGTTAGGGCAGGGCAATGAGCAGTTCTTC. The chain joins TRBV18 to TRBJ2-1, with D perhaps TRBD1 (5 bases). The germline V gene has CDR1 KGHSH and CDR2 LQKENI. Trimming took off 3 bases at V and 6 bases at J, with 12 bases between the two ends. This CDR3 region has 14 residues.

The chain uses TRBV5-1 and TRBJ2-1, with D unclear. The CDR3 contains 13 residues. Trimming removed 0 bases at V and 3 bases at J, with 4 bases between. CDR1 and CDR2 from the germline V gene are SGHRS and YFSETQ. CDR3 loop: CASSLVRYNEQFF. As DNA, the CDR3 is TGCGCCAGCAGCTTGGTCCGCTACAATGAGCAGTTCTTC.

The chain joins TRBV7-9 to TRBJ2-7; 7 positions match TRBD1. V lost 3 bases to trimming and J lost 2 bases; unmatched junction nucleotides: 1. The V gene's germline CDR1 is SEHNR and CDR2 FQNEAQ (reference sequence). The CDR3 is 13 amino acids. The CDR3, as DNA: TGTGCCAGCAGCTTTCAGGGGGCCTACGAGCAGTACTTC. Amino acids: CASSFQGAYEQYF. Filled out from reference TRBV7-9 and TRBJ2-7, the complete variable domain reads DTGVSQNPRHKITKRGQNVTFRCDPISEHNRLYWYRQTLGQGPEFLTYFQNEAQLEKSRLLSDRFSAERPKGSFSTLEIQRTEQGDSAMYLCASSFQGAYEQYFGPGTRLTVT.

V is TRBV5-6 and J is TRBJ1-5; 9 nucleotides agree with TRBD1. CDR1 SGHDT and CDR2 YYEEEE come from the germline V gene. CDR3 size: 16 residues. V dropped 0 bases and J dropped 4; count of bases not matched to a gene: 5. This chain's CDR3 is CASSLDRGLRNQPQHF. The CDR3 coding sequence is TGTGCCAGCAGCTTGGACAGGGGGCTCCGTAATCAGCCCCAGCATTTT.

The chain is built from TRBV30 and TRBJ2-2, with no clear D. Germline CDR1 GTSNPN, CDR2 SVGIG (reference sequence). Deletions cut 1 base from V and 3 bases from J, with 9 bases between. CDR3 length equals 14 residues. The CDR3 is CAWSDGPDTGELFF. In DNA form, the CDR3 reads TGTGCCTGGAGTGATGGTCCAGACACCGGGGAGCTGTTTTTT.

The gene calls are TRBV3-1 (or the pseudogene TRBV3-2) and TRBJ2-7, with a possible D match to TRBD2 (7 bases). Germline CDR1 is LGHDT and CDR2 is YNNKEL (reference sequence). The CDR3 extends over 15 amino acids. The V and J ends lost 5 bases and 2 bases respectively, with 16 bases between them. The CDR3 protein is CASSGGGGYAYEQYF. The DNA for the CDR3 is TGTGCCAGCAGCGGTGGCGGGGGCTATGCCTACGAGCAGTACTTC.

The J gene is TRBJ2-3, the V gene TRBV6-2 or TRBV6-3, with 9 bases lining up with TRBD2. The J segment lost 1 base and the V segment lost 2 bases, leaving 7 bases of the junction unmatched. Per the germline V gene, CDR1 is MNHEY and CDR2 is SVGEGT. The CDR3 totals 17 residues. CDR3 nucleotides: TGTGCCAGCAGTTACAAGGATGTAGCGGGAGGCACAGATACGCAGTATTTT. It is translated as CASSYKDVAGGTDTQYF.

The chain employs TRBV7-9 and TRBJ2-2; TRBD1 might be the D (6 bases). The length of the CDR3 is 13 residues. Germline values: CDR1 SEHNR, CDR2 FQNEAQ (reference sequence). Trimming took off 7 bases at V and 7 bases at J, with 13 bases between the two ends. CDR3 DNA sequence: TGTGCCAGCAACCAAGGGGGTATCGGGGAGCTGTTTTTT. It codes for CASNQGGIGELFF.

The J gene is TRBJ1-5, the V gene TRBV24-1; TRBD1 aligns across 7 bases. The germline V gene encodes CDR1 KGHDR and CDR2 SFDVKD. The CDR3 runs 14 residues. The J segment lost 7 bases and the V segment lost 5 bases, leaving 7 bases of the junction unmatched. The CDR3: CATSARTGGQPQHF. In DNA, the CDR3 is TGTGCCACCAGTGCCAGGACAGGTGGGCAGCCCCAGCATTTT.

CDR3 nucleotide sequence: TGCGCCAGCACTACCTCGGGAAATGCTGTAGAGCAGTTCTTC. It translates to CASTTSGNAVEQFF. V is TRBV5-1 and J is TRBJ2-1; possible D gene TRBD2, 5 bases. Trimming removed 6 bases from V and 10 bases from J, with 20 bases in between. The V gene's germline CDR1 is SGHRS and CDR2 YFSETQ. This CDR3 is built from 14 residues. Using reference TRBV5-1 and TRBJ2-1 for the parts outside the CDR3, the full variable domain is KAGVTQTPRYLIKTRGQQVTLSCSPISGHRSVSWYQQTPGQGLQFLFEYFSETQRNKGNFPGRFSGRQFSNSRSEMNVSTLELGDSALYLCASTTSGNAVEQFFGPGTRLTVL.

This clone was seen more than once but under ten times. The chain combines TRBV19 with TRBJ1-5, with D tentatively TRBD1 (6 bases). The CDR3 has 14 residues. In germline, CDR1 is LNHDA, CDR2 SQIVND (reference sequence). V shed 3 bases and J shed 6 bases, with 12 bases lying between them. The DNA of the CDR3 is TGTGCCAGTAGTATTCAGGGGTTGGGTCAGCCCCAGCATTTT. Its protein product is CASSIQGLGQPQHF.

The gene calls are TRBV18 and TRBJ1-1, with D possibly TRBD1 on 5 matching bases. The CDR3 sequence is 17 residues long. The germline V gene has CDR1 KGHSH and CDR2 LQKENI. V lost 2 bases, J lost 0 bases, and 16 bases lay in between. The CDR3, as DNA: TGTGCCAGCTCACCAGGGGTAGGGGCAGCCATGAACACTGAAGCTTTCTTT. Its translation: CASSPGVGAAMNTEAFF.

As concerns this clone: Germline and junction disagree at one end, which may indicate a read error. The rearrangement joins TRBV2 to TRBJ1-1; TRBD1 aligns across 8 bases. Germline values: CDR1 SNHLY, CDR2 FYNNEI. The CDR3 runs to 13 residues. The CDR3 region has the DNA TGTGCCAGCAGGGTACAGGGGGACACTGGAGCTTTCTTT. Protein: CASRVQGDTGAFF.

The chain uses TRBV4-1 and TRBJ1-2, with 7 bases aligning to TRBD1. The junction had 13 bases not matched to a gene; V was cut back by 4 bases and J by 2 bases. The CDR3 covers 17 residues. Germline CDR1 reads MGHRA; CDR2 reads YSYEKL. The CDR3 DNA reads TGCGCCAGCAGCCCGGGGCATACAGGGGCGAAAAACTATGGCTACACCTTC. Residues: CASSPGHTGAKNYGYTF.

This clone was counted a single time. This sequence joins TRBV7-2 and TRBJ1-4, with a tentative D call TRBD1 (5 bases). The CDR3 covers 16 residues. The V end was cut by 5 bases, the J end by 6 bases, with 19 bases between. The germline gives CDR1 SGHTA, CDR2 FQGNSA. CDR3 sequence reads: CASSPTAGGGYEKLFF. The DNA of the CDR3 is TGTGCCAGCAGCCCCACCGCGGGGGGGGGTTATGAAAAACTGTTTTTT.

The gene calls are TRBV7-2 and TRBJ2-3; 13 bases align to TRBD2. CDR3 length: 17 amino acids. V shed 0 bases and J 4 bases; nucleotides not matched to a gene: 4. Germline CDR1 and CDR2: SGHTA and FQGNSA. CDR3 DNA: TGTGCCAGCAGCTTAGCCTCCGGGACTAGCGGGGCAGATACGCAGTATTTT. Protein sequence: CASSLASGTSGADTQYF.

This chain joins TRBV12-3 or TRBV12-4 and TRBJ2-7, with 8 bases that match TRBD1. V dropped 6 bases and J dropped 6; count of bases not matched to a gene: 7. The CDR3 consists of 13 residues. CDR3 coding DNA: TGTGCCAGCAGCCTGGACAGGGTTGGCGAGCAGTACTTC. Amino acid sequence: CASSLDRVGEQYF.

The chain carries TRBV4-3 and TRBJ2-5, with TRBD2 matching 15 bases. The CDR3 contains 16 residues. V was pared by 5 bases and J by 2 bases, with 3 bases of the junction left unmatched. CDR1 LGHNA and CDR2 YSLEER come from the germline V gene. The CDR3 DNA reads TGCGCCAGCAGCACGGGACTAGCGGGGGGACAAGAGACCCAGTACTTC. It yields the protein CASSTGLAGGQETQYF.

The chain uses TRBV28 and TRBJ2-3, with 8 nucleotides matching TRBD1. V gave up 5 bases and J gave up 1 base; unmatched junction bases: 5. CDR3 size: 15 residues. CDR1 is MDHEN and CDR2 is SYDVKM in the germline V gene. The CDR3 reads CASSPRGQGTDTQYF. DNA for the CDR3: TGTGCCAGCAGTCCCCGGGGACAGGGCACAGATACGCAGTATTTT.

The chain combines TRBV5-1 with TRBJ2-7; D gene ambiguous. Trimming shortened V by 0 bases and J by 1 base, and 8 bases separated the two germline ends. Germline assignment: CDR1 SGHRS and CDR2 YFSETQ. This CDR3 spans 14 amino acids. This chain's CDR3 is CASSLVPSSYEQYF. CDR3 nucleotides: TGCGCCAGCAGCTTGGTGCCCAGTTCCTACGAGCAGTACTTC.